This T cell receptor beta chain derives from a study of human T cells and chemical hapten exposure. Across the whole study: Researchers reported sensitizing a roughly 2 cm by roughly 2 cm upper inner arm skin site with 2% DPC. Epicutaneous patch tests delivered 0.01% DPC to the upper back, with evaluation at 6 days. Overall study findings and caveats: The formation of large CDR3 similarity clusters by expanded TCRs significantly exceeded that of controls.

The sample holds many counts of this clonotype. The antigen is not known. Time point here: patch test 1, 2 weeks after DPC sensitization. Treatment given: therapeutic diphenylcyclopropenone sensitization with weekly scalp DPC. From the RACE reads, TCRdb called clonotypes with MiXCR, one entry per CDR3 protein. The sample yields tens of thousands of distinct CDR3 sequences, 10% to 15% seen once. The germline CDR1 and CDR2 sequences are SGHAT and FQDESV (reference sequence). The CDR3 extends over 12 amino acids. V gave up 5 bases and J gave up 4 bases, with 5 bases separating them. The source is a woman aged 55-70 years with alopecia areata. Some clones in this sample may be carry-over from other donors' samples. The chain has TRBV11-1 and TRBJ2-2, with TRBD1 as a possible D gene (5 bases). Sequenced material: whole blood, taken in connection with sensitization to the hapten diphenylcyclopropenone (DPC). This CDR3 is CASSQGTGELFF. As DNA, the CDR3 is TGTGCCAGCAGCCAGGGCACCGGGGAGCTGTTTTTT.